These 24 T cell receptor beta chains originate from one sample sequenced in a study of T cell repertoires in cytomegalovirus infection. One entry per CDR3 protein, called by TCRdb with MiXCR from the reads. The sample lists about 300,000 distinct CDR3 sequences; around 9.6% were seen once. Sequenced material: PBMCs. Receptor source: a human donor in good health (CMV status not recorded). Some clones in this sample may be carry-over from other donors' samples.

The genes are TRBV20-1 and TRBJ2-5, with unresolved D. The CDR3 contains 18 residues. Between the trimmed V and J ends, which lost 4 bases and 2 bases, there was a span of 26 bases. Germline loops: CDR1 DFQATT, CDR2 SNEGSKA (reference sequence). Written as DNA, the CDR3 is TGCAGTGCTATCAGACGGTATAAGGGTACCATACTACAAGAGACCCAGTACTTC. Translated, it gives CSAIRRYKGTILQETQYF.

V and J are TRBV20-1 and TRBJ1-5; D not certain. The CDR3 is 16 amino acids. The germline CDR1 and CDR2 sequences are DFQATT and SNEGSKA (reference sequence). V was clipped by 0 bases and J by 0 bases, with 12 bases between them. The CDR3 loop is CSARDGGKNSNQPQHF. As DNA, the CDR3 is TGCAGTGCTAGAGATGGCGGGAAAAATAGCAATCAGCCCCAGCATTTT.

The table lists this clonotype with many counts. The chain has TRBV13 and TRBJ2-1; D might be TRBD2 (6 bases). Germline values: CDR1 PRHDT, CDR2 FYEKMQ (reference sequence). This CDR3 is 14 amino acids long. The V end lost 5 bases, the J end lost 4 bases, and 12 bases lay between the germline ends. CDR3 sequence: CASSGGLPYNEQFF. The CDR3 nucleotides are TGTGCCAGCAGCGGAGGACTACCATACAATGAGCAGTTCTTC.

CDR3 loop: CASYDPTDTQYF. Here the CDR3 DNA reads TGTGCCAGCTACGACCCCACAGATACGCAGTATTTT. This chain links TRBV27 with TRBJ2-3; D ambiguous. The germline CDR1 and CDR2 sequences are MNHEY and SMNVEV (reference sequence). Trimming shortened V by 8 bases and J by 2 bases, and 8 bases separated the two germline ends. The CDR3 contains 12 residues.

This clonotype was found many times. This chain joins TRBV3-1 and TRBJ2-1; 9 positions agree with TRBD2. The CDR3 sequence is 15 residues long. Germline trimming cut 2 bases from V and 12 bases from J; bases unmatched to any gene: 11. Germline V gives CDR1 LGHDT, CDR2 YNNKEL (reference sequence). The CDR3 nucleotides are TGTGCCAGCAGCCAACCTGGCGGGGGGGCCGGCCGGCAGTTCTTC. It encodes CASSQPGGGAGRQFF.

This clonotype has a count of ten or more. The chain carries TRBV29-1 and TRBJ2-7; 8 bases line up with TRBD1. The CDR3 runs 12 residues. From germline, CDR1 is SQVTM and CDR2 ANQGSEA. J gave up 5 bases and V 5 bases, and 5 bases lay outside the gene matches. CDR3 in DNA: TGCAGCGTTTGGACAGGGAGAAACGAGCAGTACTTC. Translating it yields CSVWTGRNEQYF.

This clonotype showed up just a few times. J is TRBJ2-5 and V is TRBV12-3 or TRBV12-4; D is unclear. The CDR3 has 12 amino acids. V lost 4 bases, J lost 4 bases, and 7 bases lay in between. The CDR3 DNA follows: TGTGCCAGCAGTTCAGTACTAGAGACCCAGTACTTC. It is translated as CASSSVLETQYF.

The table lists this clonotype with many counts. V is TRBV11-3 and J is TRBJ1-1, with no clear D. V dropped 0 bases and J dropped 4 bases, with 6 bases sitting between them. Per the germline V gene, CDR1 is SGHNT and CDR2 is YENEEA. The CDR3 contains 13 residues. The chain's CDR3 is CASSLDSGTEAFF. The CDR3 DNA follows: TGTGCCAGCAGCTTAGATTCGGGCACTGAAGCTTTCTTT.

The chain couples TRBV9 to TRBJ2-2, with D perhaps TRBD1 (8 bases). Trimming cost V 7 bases and J 1 base, with 14 bases left between them. CDR1 and CDR2 (germline): SGDLS, YYNGEE. The CDR3 totals 15 residues. CDR3 region: CASQTGEGNTGELFF. Here the CDR3 DNA reads TGTGCCAGCCAGACAGGGGAGGGGAACACCGGGGAGCTGTTTTTT.

This clonotype has at least ten counts. The gene calls are TRBV7-3 and TRBJ1-1; no reliable D call. CDR3 size: 13 residues. Germline assignment: CDR1 SGHTA and CDR2 FQGTGA. Deletions cut 4 bases from V and 1 base from J, with 7 bases between. The CDR3 DNA reads as TGTGCCAGCAGCTCCCAGCCGAACACTGAAGCTTTCTTT. Translated: CASSSQPNTEAFF.

This clonotype was recorded at least ten times. This chain uses TRBV25-1 with TRBJ2-1; TRBD2 agrees at 10 bases. Germline CDR1 is MGHDK and CDR2 is SYGVNS. Trimming removed 2 bases from V and 5 bases from J; junction bases left unmatched: 15. This CDR3 has 19 residues. The CDR3 DNA is TGTGCCAGCAGTGAACAATCTAGCGGGGGCCGACAACACAACAATGAGCAGTTCTTC. It is translated as CASSEQSSGGRQHNNEQFF.

This clonotype was observed many times. V is TRBV28 and J is TRBJ2-5, with 7 bases identical to TRBD2. Trimming cost V 5 bases and J 5 bases; bases outside gene matches: 2. Germline CDR1 is MDHEN and CDR2 is SYDVKM. The CDR3 extends over 12 amino acids. The DNA of the CDR3 is TGTGCCAGCAGTAGACTAGCCGAGACCCAGTACTTC. Translated: CASSRLAETQYF.

This clonotype was observed at least ten times. The gene calls are TRBV20-1 and TRBJ2-3; D assignment may be TRBD1 or TRBD2 (6 bases each). This CDR3 has 14 amino acids. Deletions cut 6 bases from V and 7 bases from J, with 20 bases between. Germline CDR1 is DFQATT and CDR2 is SNEGSKA (reference sequence). For the CDR3, the DNA is TGCAGTGCGAGGAGGGGAAGGGGGTATAATACGCAGTATTTT. Protein sequence: CSARRGRGYNTQYF.

The chain uses TRBV28 and TRBJ1-6; 8 bases are shared with TRBD1. V dropped 1 base and J dropped 10; count of bases not matched to a gene: 15. Germline V lookup: CDR1 MDHEN, CDR2 SYDVKM. The CDR3 spans 18 residues. The CDR3 reads CASSLLPQKGSGGSPLHF. CDR3 sequence (DNA): TGTGCCAGCAGTTTATTACCCCAGAAAGGGTCAGGGGGCTCACCCCTCCACTTT.

This sequence joins TRBV7-2 and TRBJ2-2; D unclear. Deletions cut 2 bases from V and 4 bases from J, with 11 bases between. This CDR3 is 15 amino acids long. Germline values: CDR1 SGHTA, CDR2 FQGNSA. CDR3 residues: CASSLQATGTGELFF. The CDR3 DNA is TGTGCCAGCAGCTTACAGGCTACGGGCACCGGGGAGCTGTTTTTT.

This clonotype showed up many times. The chain combines TRBV20-1 with TRBJ1-2; D unresolved. CDR1 is DFQATT and CDR2 is SNEGSKA in the germline V gene (reference sequence). The CDR3 extends over 11 amino acids. V lost 1 base and J lost 6, with 6 bases in between. The CDR3 sequence: CSARVIDGYTF. CDR3 DNA sequence: TGCAGTGCTAGAGTAATAGATGGCTACACCTTC.

This clonotype showed up many times. The chain couples TRBV20-1 to TRBJ2-3; 8 positions agree with TRBD2. The germline gives CDR1 DFQATT, CDR2 SNEGSKA (reference sequence). The CDR3 has 13 amino acids. V trimming: 5 bases; J trimming: 1 base; junction bases outside the gene matches: 2. The CDR3 here is CSAAGGGTDTQYF. The CDR3 bases are TGCAGTGCTGCCGGGGGGGGCACAGATACGCAGTATTTT.

This clonotype was seen many times. The gene calls are TRBV7-3 and TRBJ2-6, with a possible D match to TRBD1 (6 bases). Germline loops: CDR1 SGHTA, CDR2 FQGTGA. V lost 1 base and J lost 3, with 10 bases in between. CDR3 length equals 16 residues. CDR3 nucleotides: TGTGCCAGCAGCTTAATTTGGGGGCGTGGGGCCAACGTCCTGACTTTC. This codes for CASSLIWGRGANVLTF.

In the case of this clonotype: It may be a read error: a sequence one base away is much more abundant. The rearrangement joins TRBV7-1 to TRBJ2-2, with TRBD1 identical over 7 bases. TRBV7-1 is an open reading frame, and its role is uncertain. V trimming: 3 bases; J trimming: 3 bases; junction bases outside the gene matches: 10. This CDR3 is 17 amino acids long. In nucleotides, the CDR3 is TGTGCCAGCAGCTCCTTTTTGTACAGGGGCGACACCGGGGAGCTGTTTTTT. Encoded protein: CASSSFLYRGDTGELFF.

V and J are TRBV5-1 and TRBJ1-1, with D uncertain. Trimming took 0 bases from V and 7 from J, leaving 7 bases between them. From germline, CDR1 is SGHRS and CDR2 YFSETQ. The length of the CDR3 is 12 residues. The CDR3 coding sequence is TGCGCCAGCAGCTTGGCATCTAATGAAGCTTTCTTT. This gives the protein CASSLASNEAFF. The full variable domain, completed using reference TRBV5-1 and TRBJ1-1, is KAGVTQTPRYLIKTRGQQVTLSCSPISGHRSVSWYQQTPGQGLQFLFEYFSETQRNKGNFPGRFSGRQFSNSRSEMNVSTLELGDSALYLCASSLASNEAFFGQGTRLTVV.

At least ten counts were recorded for this clonotype. The chain recombines TRBV10-3 with TRBJ2-1; 9 bases align to TRBD1. CDR3 size: 15 residues. The germline gives CDR1 ENHRY, CDR2 SYGVKD. J was trimmed by 7 bases and V by 3 bases; bases with no gene match: 7. CDR3 protein: CAISDGTGGMNEQFF. The DNA of the CDR3 is TGTGCCATCAGTGATGGTACAGGGGGCATGAATGAGCAGTTCTTC.

This clonotype was counted at least ten times. The chain recombines TRBV19 with TRBJ2-7; a weak D match, TRBD1 (6 bases). Trimming removed 5 bases at V and 2 bases at J, with 10 bases between. The CDR3 totals 13 residues. The V gene's germline CDR1 is LNHDA and CDR2 SQIVND (reference sequence). The CDR3 DNA reads as TGTGCCAGTAGTGGACAGATCACCTACGAGCAGTACTTC. Its translation: CASSGQITYEQYF.

Notes on this clonotype: A junction end diverges from the germline sequence, so it may reflect a read error. CDR3 nucleotide sequence: TGTGCCAGCAGTTCGACGCATAGCAATCAGCTCCAGCATTTT. Translation gives CASSSTHSNQLQHF. This chain links TRBV12-3 or TRBV12-4 with TRBJ1-5, with no clear D. This CDR3 has 14 residues.

This clonotype has at least ten counts. The rearrangement joins TRBV6-1 to TRBJ2-4; D gene ambiguous. V gave up 8 bases and J gave up 6 bases, with 11 bases separating them. Germline CDR1 MNHNS, CDR2 SASEGT. This CDR3 comprises 12 residues. The CDR3 DNA is TGTGCCAGCGCCCCAGATACAAACATTCAGTACTTC. Translation: CASAPDTNIQYF.